Below are 2 T cell receptor beta chains sequenced from a single sample in a study of shared clonotypes between healthy human individuals. The assay was immunoSEQ multiplex PCR, and TCRdb's table has in-frame clones only and misses some. The sample yields some 480,000 clones, around 80% seen once. The sample taken for sequencing was PBMCs. The receptors come from a woman in her thirties or forties in good health. Some clones in this sample may be carry-over from other donors' samples.

This rearrangement joins TRBV19 to TRBJ1-2; no definite D call. Germline assignment: CDR1 LNHDA and CDR2 SQIVND (reference sequence). This CDR3 has 10 amino acids. V was clipped by 10 bases and J by 2 bases, with 5 bases between them. The CDR3 is CATWNYGYTF. The CDR3 coding sequence is TGTGCCACCTGGAACTATGGCTACACCTTC.

This clone has just a few counts. The V gene is TRBV6-6, the J gene TRBJ2-4; D not certain. CDR1 is MNHNY and CDR2 is SVGAGI in the germline V gene (reference sequence). The germline V and J ends were trimmed by 6 bases and 1 base, with 13 bases remaining between them. The CDR3 is 15 amino acids. CDR3: CASSLSIGAKNIQYF. The DNA of the CDR3 is TGTGCCAGCAGCCTAAGCATTGGGGCCAAAAACATTCAGTACTTC.